The entry below describes one T cell receptor beta chain. These data belong to a study of blood T cell repertoires in COVID-19. Study-wide context: Acute and convalescent COVID-19 samples came from the United States, Italy and Spain. T cells, B-cell-depleted T cells, or PBMCs supplied cDNA or gDNA.

In the study's own analysis: For nucleated cells, counts were estimated from reference gene primer amplification. The assay was immunoSEQ multiplex PCR, and TCRdb's table has in-frame clones only and misses some. That table supplies the V and J calls and clone size; D and trimming were determined from the DNA. The data contain about 110,000 clones, approximately 82% of them singletons. The germline V gene encodes CDR1 SEHNR and CDR2 FQNEAQ (reference sequence). V gave up 6 bases and J gave up 3 bases, with 9 bases separating them. This CDR3 has 14 residues. The V gene is TRBV7-9, the J gene TRBJ2-6; D possibly corresponds to TRBD2 (5 bases). The sequencing sample was made of peripheral blood. This sequence was found in a woman of 80 years or more with active or convalescent COVID-19. This CDR3 is CASSLAHGANVLTF. The CDR3 DNA is TGTGCCAGCAGTCTAGCCCATGGGGCCAACGTCCTGACTTTC.